This T cell receptor beta chain was documented in a study of human T cells and chemical hapten exposure. Across the whole study: On approximately 2 cm by approximately 2 cm of upper inner arm skin, sensitization was performed with 2% DPC. Study-level results: It was expanded TCRs that formed significantly more large CDR3 similarity clusters than controls did.

The table lists this clonotype with many counts. The antigen is not known. Time point of the sample: patch test 3, about 24 weeks after DPC sensitization. Noted treatment: therapeutic diphenylcyclopropenone sensitization with weekly scalp DPC. Total RNA was extracted from unfractionated whole blood. The germline CDR1 and CDR2 sequences are ENHRY and SYGVKD. Trimming cost V 2 bases and J 5 bases; bases outside gene matches: 3. The CDR3 covers 14 residues. For the library, individual cDNA molecules each received unique molecular identifiers. TCRdb called the RACE reads again in MiXCR, with one record for every CDR3 protein. Seen here are roughly 71,000 distinct CDR3 sequences, approximately 12% observed once, and the top ten hold about 1.5%.

This sequence joins TRBV10-3 and TRBJ1-2, with 9 bases identical to TRBD1. This sample comprised whole blood, obtained in connection with sensitization to the hapten diphenylcyclopropenone (DPC). This clonotype originated in a woman aged 50 to 60 with alopecia areata. Some clones in this sample may be carry-over from other donors' samples. The CDR3 loop is CAISETGTGYGYTF. The CDR3 DNA follows: TGTGCCATCAGTGAGACCGGGACAGGGTATGGCTACACCTTC.